This T cell receptor (beta chain) was sequenced in a study of shared clonotypes between healthy human individuals. Study-wide background: Serving as donors were a couple of women and a few men, whose ages spanned 18 to 49.

All donors were healthy HIV-negative adults lacking recent acute infections or vaccinations. As concerns this clone: Its antigen is currently unknown.

V gave up 1 base and J gave up 1 base, with 15 bases separating them. This CDR3 has 17 residues. In germline, CDR1 is MDHEN, CDR2 SYDVKM. Sequenced by immunoSEQ multiplex PCR; TCRdb stores in-frame clones only, minus some. Of over a million clones in the sample, approximately 80% were seen once. Study-wide points: Lower generation probabilities were found for non-shared clonotypes than for those shared by all four donors. Rarefaction demonstrated incomplete sorted-subset sequencing despite large depth.

This receptor was identified in a man aged 18 to 30 in good health. Some clones in this sample may be carry-over from other donors' samples. Material for sequencing was memory CD4+ T cells from PBMCs. Regarding subset: CD45RA-negative fraction. This chain links TRBV28 with TRBJ2-3; perhaps TRBD2 as D (5 bases). CDR3 in DNA: TGTGCCAGCAGTTTATTGGCGGGCATTCTTGGCACAGATACGCAGTATTTT. It specifies CASSLLAGILGTDTQYF.